The source of this TCR beta chain is a study of T cell repertoires in cytomegalovirus infection. Note on this clonotype: The antigen is not known.

Using its own MiXCR run on the reads, TCRdb lists one record per CDR3 protein. The sample includes fewer than 130,000 distinct CDR3 sequences, under 55% of them seen just once. Per germline, CDR1 MDHEN and CDR2 SYDVKM. V shed 6 bases and J 6 bases; nucleotides not matched to a gene: 13. This CDR3 has 16 amino acids. The sample consisted of CD8+ T cells from cultured PBMCs, taken from culture after CMV antigen stimulation. This TCR was recovered from a human donor in good health (CMV status not recorded). Some clones in this sample may be carry-over from other donors' samples. This chain connects TRBV28 to TRBJ2-1; the match to TRBD2 covers 8 bases. CDR3 in amino acids: CASSQGLDLSVNEQFF. In DNA form, the CDR3 reads TGTGCCAGCAGCCAGGGACTAGACCTCTCCGTCAATGAGCAGTTCTTC.